This record looks at one T cell receptor (beta chain) sequence and its context. This CDR3 is built from 14 residues. The junction had 9 bases not matched to a gene; V was cut back by 1 base and J by 10 bases. Germline assignment: CDR1 KGHSH and CDR2 LQKENI. These data belong to a study of blood T cell repertoires in COVID-19. Across the study: T cells, B-cell-depleted T cells, or PBMCs supplied cDNA or gDNA.

The data were produced by immunoSEQ multiplex PCR, yet TCRdb's version contains in-frame clones alone and is incomplete. Here the sample spans approximately 74,000 clones, less than 95% being singletons. The clonotype comes from a woman aged 60 to 75 with active COVID-19. The chain has TRBV18 and TRBJ1-1, with TRBD1 matching over 7 bases. What was sequenced was peripheral blood. This CDR3 reads CASSPQGTESLAFF. The CDR3 DNA is TGTGCCAGCTCACCACAAGGGACAGAGTCTTTAGCTTTCTTT.